This T cell receptor (beta chain) was sequenced for a study of blood T cell repertoires in COVID-19. Generated by immunoSEQ multiplex PCR, the TCRdb table keeps only in-frame clones and is missing some. The profile covers a few hundred thousand clones, with roughly 87% appearing a single time and around 9% taken by the ten largest. CDR1 is MNHEY and CDR2 is SVGAGI in the germline V gene. The V and J ends lost 5 bases and 1 base, in that order; junction bases with no gene match: 4. The CDR3 contains 15 residues. The TCR was taken from a woman under 30 who had recovered from COVID-19. Material: PBMCs or T cells enriched from blood (not recorded which). The chain joins TRBV6-5 to TRBJ1-1; 10 nucleotides agree with TRBD1. The chain's CDR3 is CASSTRQGANTEAFF. The CDR3 DNA reads TGTGCCAGCAGTACGCGACAGGGGGCGAACACTGAAGCTTTCTTT.